The clone carrying this TCR beta chain was found many times. Authors' analysis steps: Counts of nucleated cells, estimated from reference gene primer amplification, were obtained. Generated by immunoSEQ multiplex PCR, the TCRdb table keeps only in-frame clones and is missing some. V, J and clone size are taken as reported in that table, and D and trimming were inferred from the DNA itself. Of roughly 150,000 clones listed, roughly 84% are singletons. These data belong to a study of blood T cell repertoires in COVID-19. Study-wide background: Researchers got acute and convalescent COVID-19 samples from the United States, Italy and Spain. T cells, B-cell-depleted T cells, or PBMCs provided the cDNA or gDNA that served as material.

The CDR3 runs 18 residues. V dropped 3 bases and J dropped 8 bases, with 28 bases sitting between them. Germline-derived CDR1 and CDR2 are KGHSH and LQKENI. Sequencing was done on a sample of peripheral blood. The TCR comes from a woman aged 80 or over with active or convalescent COVID-19. V gene TRBV18 combines with J gene TRBJ1-2, with D maybe TRBD1 (5 bases). CDR3 DNA: TGTGCCAGCTCACCGTCTTCGAGAGGAGGGACGGTAGGAGGGGGCTACACCTTC. Its protein is CASSPSSRGGTVGGGYTF. Full variable domain (rest looked up from reference TRBV18 and TRBJ1-2): NAGVMQNPRHLVRRRGQEARLRCSPMKGHSHVYWYRQLPEEGLKFMVYLQKENIIDESGMPKERFSAEFPKEGPSILRIQQVVRGDSAAYFCASSPSSRGGTVGGGYTFGSGTRLTVV.